The following is a TCR beta chain sequence with its context. This clonotype was seen only a few times. Its antigen is not yet known. There are no base qualities to consult, and no much larger clone falls within one base. Libraries came from 5' RACE. Sequencing was carried out with an Illumina HiSeq 2500. A second about 7 to 12 cycle PCR used a sample-barcoded 5' primer and a J-beta primer mix. A unique molecular identifier was introduced onto each TCR beta cDNA molecule by a template-switch 5' adaptor carrying 12 random nucleotides. At least 2.5 million CDR3-containing paired-end reads were obtained from each sample. The Mint cDNA synthesis kit, primed by a TRBC-specific oligonucleotide, was used to synthesize first-strand cDNA from all RNA. Following uracil-DNA glycosylase treatment, a first 18-cycle PCR with universal primers M1SS and BC2_uni_R was performed on all cDNA. In the original analysis: Normalization of each sample was performed by random selection of 1 million high-quality reads, each carrying a distinct molecular identifier. Instead of being binned into consensus sequences, reads that shared molecular identifiers were thrown out. MiTCR, run with a Q25 quality threshold and the strictest error-elimination algorithm, handled CDR3 identification, clonotype clustering and error correction. A nonparametric unseen species model with Euler transformation was used to estimate a lower bound on total TCR beta diversity. TCRdb took the public reads, trimmed them with fastp at Q25, ran MiXCR for clone calling and kept in-frame beta chains. A single entry per CDR3 protein holds the most common genes and DNA from its merged rows. These V and J calls rely on TCRdb rather than the paper's analysis. For this sample the table gives under 1 million distinct CDR3 sequences, of which under 45% were detected only once. Jointly, the top ten make up about 19% of the sample.

The data stem from a study of blood T cells in healthy people across ages (dated by TCRdb to between 2015 and 2016). Notes on the research overall: In model experiments, template switching captured roughly one uniquely barcoded TCR beta cDNA molecule for every two T cells. To track age-related changes in TCR beta repertoire diversity, the study relied on deep sequencing normalized with unique cDNA molecular identifiers. Using the same blood draw, the study looked at two additional independent replicas of 1 million unique cDNA reads for two donors, one aged 18 to 30 and the other aged 80 or older. Donors of different ages were randomly distributed across sequencing lanes to avoid experimental bias. Four age groups were formed from the donors: young (average 16 years), middle-aged (just under 40), aged (62) and long-lived (82). Findings and caveats that apply to the study as a whole: Compared with the aged group, more naive CD4+ T cells, fewer expanded clones and increased TCR diversity were shown by the long-lived group, suggesting age selection. Because donor CMV infection status was unknown, age-related changes in expanded clonotypes were potentially confounded. Because profiling used bulk unsorted PBMCs, naive and antigen-experienced compartments could not be compared conclusively. Total diversity estimates from one million sequenced T cells were considered lower bounds and underestimates. As age increased, observed TCR beta diversity per million T cells dropped in a roughly linear way, and a significant reduction was already evident by age 40. There was a strong correlation between observed TCR beta diversity and the percentage of naive T cells measured by flow cytometry.

The roughly 39 donors, aged about 6 to 95 years, were systemically healthy Caucasian individuals from Russia. Roughly 10 milliliters of peripheral blood were drawn from each donor into EDTA-treated Vacutainer tubes. Ficoll-Paque density-gradient centrifugation was used to isolate PBMCs, with at least 6.5 million per sample. Trizol reagent was used to extract total RNA from PBMCs, with at least 5.5 micrograms per sample. For every donor, an aliquot of PBMCs went through flow cytometry to measure the percentages of naive CD45RAhigh/CD27high T cells. Per the germline V gene, SGHTA is the CDR1 and FQGTGA is the CDR2. Compared with germline, V lacks 5 bases and J lacks 0 bases; bases without a gene match: 8. The CDR3, cysteine through phenylalanine, is 18 amino acids long. Solely the CDR3 DNA is kept, with 54 bases framed from the first base.

The rearrangement joined TRBV7-3 to TRBJ2-3, and 13 junction bases match TRBD2. The sample consisted of blood. This TCR was recovered from a man aged 55 to 70 in good health. The encoded CDR3 is CASSLSGTSGVSTDTQYF. The base sequence is TGTGCCAGCAGCCTATCCGGGACTAGCGGGGTTAGCACAGATACGCAGTATTTT. With all but the CDR3 taken from the reference TRBV7-3 and TRBJ2-3 genes, the full variable domain is: GAGVSQTPSNKVTEKGKYVELRCDPISGHTALYWYRQSLGQGPEFLIYFQGTGAADDSGLPNDRFFAVRPEGSVSTLKIQRTERGDSAVYLCASSLSGTSGVSTDTQYFGPGTRLTVL.